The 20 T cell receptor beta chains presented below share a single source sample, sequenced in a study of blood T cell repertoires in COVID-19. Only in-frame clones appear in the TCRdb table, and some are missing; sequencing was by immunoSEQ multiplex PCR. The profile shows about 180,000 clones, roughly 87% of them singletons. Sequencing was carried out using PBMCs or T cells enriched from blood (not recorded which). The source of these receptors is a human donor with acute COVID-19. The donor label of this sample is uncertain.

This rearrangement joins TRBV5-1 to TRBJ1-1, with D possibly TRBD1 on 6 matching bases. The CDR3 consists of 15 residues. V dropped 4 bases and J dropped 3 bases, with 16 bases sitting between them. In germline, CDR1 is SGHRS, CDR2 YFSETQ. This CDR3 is CASSGGGDIYTEAFF. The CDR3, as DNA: TGCGCCAGCAGCGGGGGAGGGGACATCTACACTGAAGCTTTCTTT.

The CDR3 DNA reads TGCACCGGGGGGGTAAGCGGGGAGCTGTTTTTT. This translates into CTGGVSGELFF. The rearrangement uses TRBV20-1 and TRBJ2-2, with 8 bases identical to TRBD2. The CDR3 is 11 amino acids. Germline assignment: CDR1 DFQATT and CDR2 SNEGSKA (reference sequence).

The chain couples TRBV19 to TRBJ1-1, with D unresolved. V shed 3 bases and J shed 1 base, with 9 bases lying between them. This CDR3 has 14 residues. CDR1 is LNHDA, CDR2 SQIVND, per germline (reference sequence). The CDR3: CASSMGAGNTEAFF. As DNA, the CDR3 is TGTGCCAGTAGTATGGGTGCAGGGAACACTGAAGCTTTCTTT. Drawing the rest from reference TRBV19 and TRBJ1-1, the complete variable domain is DGGITQSPKYLFRKEGQNVTLSCEQNLNHDAMYWYRQDPGQGLRLIYYSQIVNDFQKGDIAEGYSVSREKKESFPLTVTSAQKNPTAFYLCASSMGAGNTEAFFGQGTRLTVV.

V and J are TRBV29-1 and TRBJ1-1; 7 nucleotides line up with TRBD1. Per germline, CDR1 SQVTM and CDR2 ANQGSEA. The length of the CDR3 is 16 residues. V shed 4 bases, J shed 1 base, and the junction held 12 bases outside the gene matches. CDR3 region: CSVVALGGQRNTEAFF. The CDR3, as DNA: TGCAGCGTTGTAGCTTTGGGGGGACAGCGGAACACTGAAGCTTTCTTT.

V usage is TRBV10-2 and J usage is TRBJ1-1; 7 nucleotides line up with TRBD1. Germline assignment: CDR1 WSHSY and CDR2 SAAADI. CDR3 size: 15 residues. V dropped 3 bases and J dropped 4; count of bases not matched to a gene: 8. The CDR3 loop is CASSDPRQGGTEAFF. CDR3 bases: TGCGCCAGCAGTGATCCCAGACAGGGTGGCACTGAAGCTTTCTTT.

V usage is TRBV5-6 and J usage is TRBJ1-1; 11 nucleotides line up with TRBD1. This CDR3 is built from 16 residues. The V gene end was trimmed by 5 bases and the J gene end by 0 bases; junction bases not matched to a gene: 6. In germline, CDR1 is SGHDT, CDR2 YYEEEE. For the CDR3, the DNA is TGTGCCAGCAGTCGGGACAGGGGGTTCCTGAACACTGAAGCTTTCTTT. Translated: CASSRDRGFLNTEAFF.

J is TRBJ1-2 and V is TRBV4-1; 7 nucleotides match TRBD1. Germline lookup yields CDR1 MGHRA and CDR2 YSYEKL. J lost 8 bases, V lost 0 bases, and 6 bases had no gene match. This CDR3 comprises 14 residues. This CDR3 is CASSQDSRGLGYTF. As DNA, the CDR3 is TGCGCCAGCAGCCAAGACAGCAGGGGGTTGGGCTACACCTTC.

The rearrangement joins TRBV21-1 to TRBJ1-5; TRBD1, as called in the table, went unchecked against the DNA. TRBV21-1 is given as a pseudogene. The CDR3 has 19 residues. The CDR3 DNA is TGTGCCAGCAGCAACGGTGGACAGGGCGAAGAGTTGGGCAATCAGCCCCAGCATTTT. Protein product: CASSNGGQGEELGNQPQHF.

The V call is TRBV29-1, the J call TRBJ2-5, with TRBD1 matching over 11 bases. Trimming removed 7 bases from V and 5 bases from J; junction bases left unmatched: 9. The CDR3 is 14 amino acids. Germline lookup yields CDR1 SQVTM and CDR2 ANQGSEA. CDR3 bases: TGCAGCGCGGATCGGACAGGGGGCCTGGAGACCCAGTACTTC. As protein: CSADRTGGLETQYF. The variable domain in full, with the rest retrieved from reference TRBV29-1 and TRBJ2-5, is SAVISQKPSRDICQRGTSLTIQCQVDSQVTMMFWYRQQPGQSLTLIATANQGSEATYESGFVIDKFPISRPNLTFSTLTVSNMSPEDSSIYLCSADRTGGLETQYFGPGTRLLVL.

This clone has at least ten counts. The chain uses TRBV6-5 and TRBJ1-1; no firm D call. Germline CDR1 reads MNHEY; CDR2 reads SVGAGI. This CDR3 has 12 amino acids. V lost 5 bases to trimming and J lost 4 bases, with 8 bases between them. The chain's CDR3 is CASSPTGTEAFF. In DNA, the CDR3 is TGTGCCAGCAGTCCGACGGGCACTGAAGCTTTCTTT.

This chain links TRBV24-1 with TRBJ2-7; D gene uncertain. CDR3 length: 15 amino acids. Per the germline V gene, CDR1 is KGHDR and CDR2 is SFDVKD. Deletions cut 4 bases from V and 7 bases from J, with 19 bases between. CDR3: CATSDRLSPSKEQYF. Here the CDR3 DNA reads TGTGCCACCAGTGACAGGCTTTCCCCCTCTAAAGAGCAGTACTTC.

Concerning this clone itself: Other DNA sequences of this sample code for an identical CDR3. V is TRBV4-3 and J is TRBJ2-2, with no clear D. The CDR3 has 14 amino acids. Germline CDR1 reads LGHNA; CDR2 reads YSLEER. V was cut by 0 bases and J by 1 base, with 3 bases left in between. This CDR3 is CASSQDKNTGELFF. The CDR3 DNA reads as TGCGCCAGCAGCCAAGATAAGAACACCGGGGAGCTGTTTTTT.

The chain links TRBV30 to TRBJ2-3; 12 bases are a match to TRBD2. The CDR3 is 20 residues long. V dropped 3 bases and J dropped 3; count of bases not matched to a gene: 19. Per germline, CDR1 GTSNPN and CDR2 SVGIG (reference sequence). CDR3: CAWRAPSRTSGGSLTDTQYF. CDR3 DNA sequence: TGTGCCTGGAGGGCTCCTTCCCGTACTAGCGGGGGGTCGCTAACAGATACGCAGTATTTT. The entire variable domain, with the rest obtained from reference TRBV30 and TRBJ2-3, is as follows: SQTIHQWPATLVQPVGSPLSLECTVEGTSNPNLYWYRQAAGRGLQLLFYSVGIGQISSEVPQNLSASRPQDRQFILSSKKLLLSDSGFYLCAWRAPSRTSGGSLTDTQYFGPGTRLTVL.

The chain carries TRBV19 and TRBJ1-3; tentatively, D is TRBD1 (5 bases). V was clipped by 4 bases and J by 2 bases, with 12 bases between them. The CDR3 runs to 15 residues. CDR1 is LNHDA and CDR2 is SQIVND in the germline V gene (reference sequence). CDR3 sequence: CASSTQGFPGNTIYF. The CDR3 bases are TGTGCCAGTAGTACTCAGGGATTTCCTGGAAACACCATATATTTT.

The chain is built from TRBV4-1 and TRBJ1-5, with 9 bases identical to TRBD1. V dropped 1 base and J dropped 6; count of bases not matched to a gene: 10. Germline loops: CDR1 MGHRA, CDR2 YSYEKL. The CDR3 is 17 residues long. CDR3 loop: CASSQGPRDRASQPQHF. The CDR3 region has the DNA TGCGCCAGCAGCCAAGGCCCTCGGGACAGGGCATCTCAGCCCCAGCATTTT.

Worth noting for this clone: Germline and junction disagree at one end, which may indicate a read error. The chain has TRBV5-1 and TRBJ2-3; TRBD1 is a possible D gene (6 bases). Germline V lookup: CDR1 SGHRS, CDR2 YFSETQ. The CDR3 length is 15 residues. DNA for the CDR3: TGCGCCAGCAGCTTGGAACAGGGTGGCACGGATACGCAGTATTTT. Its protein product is CASSLEQGGTDTQYF.

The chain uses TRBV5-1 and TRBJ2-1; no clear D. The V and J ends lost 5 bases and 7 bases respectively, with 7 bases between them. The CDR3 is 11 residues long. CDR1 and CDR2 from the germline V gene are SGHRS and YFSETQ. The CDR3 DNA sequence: TGCGCCAGCAGTGCCGGGAATGAGCAGTTCTTC. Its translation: CASSAGNEQFF.

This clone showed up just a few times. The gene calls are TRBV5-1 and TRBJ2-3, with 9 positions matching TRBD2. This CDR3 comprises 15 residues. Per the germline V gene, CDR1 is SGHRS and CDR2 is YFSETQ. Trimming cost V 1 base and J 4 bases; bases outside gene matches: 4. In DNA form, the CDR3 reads TGCGCCAGCAGCTTGTGGCGGGGGGGCGCAGATACGCAGTATTTT. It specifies CASSLWRGGADTQYF.

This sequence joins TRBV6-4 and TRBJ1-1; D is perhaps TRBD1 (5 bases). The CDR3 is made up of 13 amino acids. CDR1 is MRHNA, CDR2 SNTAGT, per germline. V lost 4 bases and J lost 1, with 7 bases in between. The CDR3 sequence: CASSVQENTEAFF. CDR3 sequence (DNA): TGTGCCAGCAGTGTACAGGAGAACACTGAAGCTTTCTTT.

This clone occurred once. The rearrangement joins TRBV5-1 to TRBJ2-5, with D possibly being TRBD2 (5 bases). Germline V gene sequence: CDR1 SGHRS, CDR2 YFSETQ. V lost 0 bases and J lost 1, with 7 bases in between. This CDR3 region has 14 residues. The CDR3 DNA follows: TGCGCCAGCAGCTTGGGTAGCGCCCAAGAGACCCAGTACTTC. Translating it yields CASSLGSAQETQYF. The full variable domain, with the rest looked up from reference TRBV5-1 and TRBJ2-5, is KAGVTQTPRYLIKTRGQQVTLSCSPISGHRSVSWYQQTPGQGLQFLFEYFSETQRNKGNFPGRFSGRQFSNSRSEMNVSTLELGDSALYLCASSLGSAQETQYFGPGTRLLVL.